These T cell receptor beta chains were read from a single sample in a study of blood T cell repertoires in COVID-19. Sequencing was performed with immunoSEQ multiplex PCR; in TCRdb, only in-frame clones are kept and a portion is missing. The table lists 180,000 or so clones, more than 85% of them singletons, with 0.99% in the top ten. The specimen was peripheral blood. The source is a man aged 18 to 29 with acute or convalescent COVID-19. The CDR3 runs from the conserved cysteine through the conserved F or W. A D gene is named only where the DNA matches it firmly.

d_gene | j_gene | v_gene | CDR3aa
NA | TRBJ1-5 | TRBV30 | CAWSPATGSQPQHF
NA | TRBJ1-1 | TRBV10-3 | CAIKSPRDTEAFF
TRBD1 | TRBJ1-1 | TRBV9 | CASSPRQGNTEAFF
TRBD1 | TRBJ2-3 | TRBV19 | CASSSGGYSDTQYF
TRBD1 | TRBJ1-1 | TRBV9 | CASSGGTGGGGTEAFF
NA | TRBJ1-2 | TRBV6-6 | CASSYLGQPNYGYTF
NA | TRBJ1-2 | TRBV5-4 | CASSLHNYGYTF
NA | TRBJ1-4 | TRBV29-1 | CSVAKLTATNEKLFF
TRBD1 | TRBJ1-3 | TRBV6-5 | CASSPGTVSGNTIYF
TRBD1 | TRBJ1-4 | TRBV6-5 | CASSDRGTNEKLFF
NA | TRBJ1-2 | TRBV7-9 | CASSPKLLSGYTF
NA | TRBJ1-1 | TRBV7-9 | CASSPAWGRREAFF
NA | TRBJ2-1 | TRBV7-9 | CASTPDSYNEQFF
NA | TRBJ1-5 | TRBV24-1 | CATSGGLGNNQPQHF
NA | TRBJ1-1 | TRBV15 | CATSRDTRVGVNTEAFF
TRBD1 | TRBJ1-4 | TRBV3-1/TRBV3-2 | CASSHLRDRGEKLFF
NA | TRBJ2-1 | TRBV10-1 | CASSELNERSSYNEQFF
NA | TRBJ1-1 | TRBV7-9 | CASNDLWNTEAFF
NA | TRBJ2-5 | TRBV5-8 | CASSLGTGGLAETQYF
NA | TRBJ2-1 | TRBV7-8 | CASSRLGSGNEQFF
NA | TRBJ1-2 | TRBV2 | CASSTGSIGYTF
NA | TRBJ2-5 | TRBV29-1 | CSVVDTLQETQYF
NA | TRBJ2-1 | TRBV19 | CASSIDSAGEQFF
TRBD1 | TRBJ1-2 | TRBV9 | CASSEGTGRNYGYTF
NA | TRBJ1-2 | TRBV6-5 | CASSPHGQLYGYTF
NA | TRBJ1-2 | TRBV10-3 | CAISESGEGYGYTF
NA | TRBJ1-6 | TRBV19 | CASSQRAMDSPLHF
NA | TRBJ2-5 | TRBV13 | CASSLPGETQYF
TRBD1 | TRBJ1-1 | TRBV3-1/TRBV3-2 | CASSTTGGNTEAFF
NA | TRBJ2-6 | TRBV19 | CASAGDSGANVLTF
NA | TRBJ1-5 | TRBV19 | CASSIFAGKYSNQPQHF
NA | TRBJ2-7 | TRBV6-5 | CASSYSTGAYEQYF
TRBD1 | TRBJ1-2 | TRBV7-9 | CASSYRDSYGYTF
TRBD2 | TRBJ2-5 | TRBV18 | CASSPPGGQVGGETQYF
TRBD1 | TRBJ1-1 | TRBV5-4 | CASSLEGRGVAFF
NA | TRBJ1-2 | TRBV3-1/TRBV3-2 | CASSQDLGSPYGYTF
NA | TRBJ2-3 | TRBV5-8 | CARGHPHTDTQYF
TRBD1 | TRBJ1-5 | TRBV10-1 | CASNGTGCQPQHF